This TCR beta chain was identified in a study of read filtering for tumor transcriptome and immune sequencing. Study information: Among patients, roughly 17 were male and 15 or so female, aged about 40 to 90 (mean approximately 71). By R-ISS, stages I, II and III held 8, 16 and 7 patients. Regarding the study as a whole: IR-seq and RNA-seq agreed better without single-read clonotypes. The CD138-negative fraction was mixed bone marrow immune cells, not pure T cells.

This clonotype was picked up a small number of times. No antigen is known for it. Germline V gives CDR1 SGHKS, CDR2 YYEKEE (reference sequence). This CDR3 contains 14 residues. The ends were cut back, 0 bases at V and 5 bases at J, with 11 bases in the middle. Molecular barcoded adaptors covering alpha/delta and beta/gamma chains were used on about 390 ng RNA. Via MiXCR, TCRdb re-called the reads, giving one row per CDR3 protein. The sample includes roughly 61,000 distinct CDR3 sequences, 9% to 15% of them seen just once. The J gene is TRBJ2-5, the V gene TRBV5-5; D may be TRBD1 (5 bases). The sample was a population of CD138-negative cells sorted from bone marrow. The sequence was collected from a donor older than 35 with multiple myeloma. The CDR3 spells CASSLGAGLETQYF. In DNA form, the CDR3 reads TGTGCCAGCAGCTTGGGGGCAGGGCTGGAGACCCAGTACTTC. Full variable domain (remainder filled in from reference TRBV5-5 and TRBJ2-5): DAGVTQSPTHLIKTRGQQVTLRCSPISGHKSVSWYQQVLGQGPQFIFQYYEKEERGRGNFPDRFSARQFPNYSSELNVNALLLGDSALYLCASSLGAGLETQYFGPGTRLLVL.